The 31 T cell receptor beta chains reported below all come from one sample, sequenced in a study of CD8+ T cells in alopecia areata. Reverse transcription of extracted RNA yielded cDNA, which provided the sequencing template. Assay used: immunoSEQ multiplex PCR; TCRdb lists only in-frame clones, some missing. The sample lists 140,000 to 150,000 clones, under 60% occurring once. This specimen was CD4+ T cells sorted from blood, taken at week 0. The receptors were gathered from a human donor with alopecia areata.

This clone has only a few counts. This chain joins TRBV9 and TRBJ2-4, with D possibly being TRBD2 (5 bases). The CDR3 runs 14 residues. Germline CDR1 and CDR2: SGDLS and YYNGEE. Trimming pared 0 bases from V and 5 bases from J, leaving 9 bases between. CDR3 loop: CASSVGGYENIQYF. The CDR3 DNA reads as TGTGCCAGCAGCGTAGGAGGGTATGAAAACATTCAGTACTTC.

The CDR3 DNA reads TGCAGCGTCGTGTTAGCGGGGAGCTCCTACAATGAGCAGTTCTTC. Protein product: CSVVLAGSSYNEQFF. The chain recombines TRBV29-1 with TRBJ2-1, with 8 nucleotides matching TRBD2. In germline, CDR1 is SQVTM, CDR2 ANQGSEA. Trimming took 6 bases from V and 0 from J; bases not matched to a gene: 7. CDR3 size: 15 residues.

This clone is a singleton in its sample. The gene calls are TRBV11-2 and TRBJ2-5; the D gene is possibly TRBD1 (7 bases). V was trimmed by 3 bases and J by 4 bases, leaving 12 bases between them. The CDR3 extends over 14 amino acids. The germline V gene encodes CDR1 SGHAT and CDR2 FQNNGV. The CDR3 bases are TGTGCCAGCAGCTTCGGAGGGGGCGTAGAGACCCAGTACTTC. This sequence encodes CASSFGGGVETQYF.

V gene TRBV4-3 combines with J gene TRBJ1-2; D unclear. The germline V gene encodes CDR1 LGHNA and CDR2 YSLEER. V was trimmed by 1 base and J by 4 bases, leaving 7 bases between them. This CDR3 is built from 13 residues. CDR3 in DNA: TGCGCCAGCAGCCAAGGACGGAGCTATGGCTACACCTTC. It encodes CASSQGRSYGYTF.

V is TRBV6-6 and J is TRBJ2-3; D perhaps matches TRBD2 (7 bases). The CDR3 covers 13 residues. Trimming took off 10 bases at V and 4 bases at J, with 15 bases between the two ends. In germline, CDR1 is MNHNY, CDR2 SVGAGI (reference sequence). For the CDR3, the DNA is TGTGCCACCTGGGGGGGCCACTCAGATACGCAGTATTTT. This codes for CATWGGHSDTQYF.

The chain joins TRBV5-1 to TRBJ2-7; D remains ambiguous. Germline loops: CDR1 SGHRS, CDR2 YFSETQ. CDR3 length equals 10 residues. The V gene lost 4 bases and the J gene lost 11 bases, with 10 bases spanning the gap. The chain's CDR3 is CASSRDKEYF. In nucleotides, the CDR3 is TGCGCCAGCAGCCGTGACAAGGAGTACTTC. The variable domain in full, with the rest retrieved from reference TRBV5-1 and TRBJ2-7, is KAGVTQTPRYLIKTRGQQVTLSCSPISGHRSVSWYQQTPGQGLQFLFEYFSETQRNKGNFPGRFSGRQFSNSRSEMNVSTLELGDSALYLCASSRDKEYFGPGTRLTVT.

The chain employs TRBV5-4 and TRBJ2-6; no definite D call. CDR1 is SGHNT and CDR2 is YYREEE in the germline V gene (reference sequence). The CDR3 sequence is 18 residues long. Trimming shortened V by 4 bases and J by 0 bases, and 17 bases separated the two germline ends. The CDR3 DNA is TGTGCCAGCAGCCCCTCCCGAGTGGGGATCTCTGGGGCCAACGTCCTGACTTTC. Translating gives CASSPSRVGISGANVLTF.

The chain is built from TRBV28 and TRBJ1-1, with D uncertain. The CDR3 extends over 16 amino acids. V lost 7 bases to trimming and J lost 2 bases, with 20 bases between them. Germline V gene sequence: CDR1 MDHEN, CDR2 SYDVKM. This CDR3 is CASMNPRKGLNTEAFF. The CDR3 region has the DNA TGTGCCAGCATGAATCCGCGAAAGGGCCTAAACACTGAAGCTTTCTTT.

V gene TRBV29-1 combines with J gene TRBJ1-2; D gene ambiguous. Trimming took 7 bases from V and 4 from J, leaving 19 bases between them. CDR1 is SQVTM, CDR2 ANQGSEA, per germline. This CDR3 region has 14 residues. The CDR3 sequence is CSAARAGGPYGYTF. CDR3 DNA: TGCAGCGCCGCAAGGGCAGGAGGTCCCTATGGCTACACCTTC.

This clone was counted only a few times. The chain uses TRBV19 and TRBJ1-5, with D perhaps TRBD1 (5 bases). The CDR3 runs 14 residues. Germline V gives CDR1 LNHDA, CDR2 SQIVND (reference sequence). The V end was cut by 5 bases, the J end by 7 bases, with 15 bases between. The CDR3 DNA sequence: TGTGCCAGTAGTTTCGGGGCTTCAAAACAGCCCCAGCATTTT. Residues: CASSFGASKQPQHF.

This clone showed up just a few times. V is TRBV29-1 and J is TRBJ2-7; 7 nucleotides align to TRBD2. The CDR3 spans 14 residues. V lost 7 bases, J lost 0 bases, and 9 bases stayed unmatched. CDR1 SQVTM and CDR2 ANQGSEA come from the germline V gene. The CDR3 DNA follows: TGCAGCGCCTCGACTAGCTCCTCCTCCTACGAGCAGTACTTC. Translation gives CSASTSSSSYEQYF.

CDR3 in amino acids: CASSLRLRNSPLHF. As DNA, the CDR3 is TGTGCCAGCAGCTTACGGCTTAGAAATTCACCCCTCCACTTT. The rearrangement joins TRBV7-2 to TRBJ1-6; no clear D gene. Trimming cost V 2 bases and J 7 bases, with 9 bases left between them. CDR1 is SGHTA and CDR2 is FQGNSA in the germline V gene. The CDR3 is 14 residues long. Full variable domain (missing parts from reference TRBV7-2 and TRBJ1-6): GAGVSQSPSNKVTEKGKDVELRCDPISGHTALYWYRQSLGQGLEFLIYFQGNSAPDKSGLPSDRFSAERTGGSVSTLTIQRTQQEDSAVYLCASSLRLRNSPLHFGNGTRLTVT.

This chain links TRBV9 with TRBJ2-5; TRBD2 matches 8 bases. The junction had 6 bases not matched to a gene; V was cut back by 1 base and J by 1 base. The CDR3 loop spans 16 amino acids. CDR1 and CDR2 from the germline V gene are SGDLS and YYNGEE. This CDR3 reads CASSVFGGDIQETQYF. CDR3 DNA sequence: TGTGCCAGCAGCGTATTCGGGGGGGATATCCAAGAGACCCAGTACTTC.

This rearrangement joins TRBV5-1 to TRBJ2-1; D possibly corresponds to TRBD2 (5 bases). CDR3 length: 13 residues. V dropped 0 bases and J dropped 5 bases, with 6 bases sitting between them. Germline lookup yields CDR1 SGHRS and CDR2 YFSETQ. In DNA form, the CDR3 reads TGCGCCAGCAGCTTGGTGGGAGACAATGAGCAGTTCTTC. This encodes CASSLVGDNEQFF.

This CDR3 is CASSERGGGYTF. In DNA form, the CDR3 reads TGTGCCAGCAGTGAACGCGGAGGGGGCTACACCTTC. This sequence joins TRBV6-5 and TRBJ1-2; D is uncertain. The V gene's germline CDR1 is MNHEY and CDR2 SVGAGI. This CDR3 contains 12 residues. The germline V and J ends were trimmed by 5 bases and 8 bases, with 12 bases remaining between them.

DNA of the CDR3: TGTGCCAGCAGCGAGCGGGGGGACCCTAGCACAGATACGCAGTATTTT. Protein product: CASSERGDPSTDTQYF. The chain couples TRBV9 to TRBJ2-3, with 9 bases that match TRBD2. The germline V gene encodes CDR1 SGDLS and CDR2 YYNGEE. The CDR3 has 16 amino acids. The V gene end was trimmed by 3 bases and the J gene end by 0 bases; junction bases not matched to a gene: 5.

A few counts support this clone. CDR3 region: CAWGLTNTEAFF. The CDR3 DNA follows: TGTGCCTGGGGACTGACGAACACTGAAGCTTTCTTT. This chain uses TRBV30 with TRBJ1-1; D gene ambiguous. Germline V gene sequence: CDR1 GTSNPN, CDR2 SVGIG (reference sequence). V was cut by 5 bases and J by 1 base, with 8 bases left in between. The CDR3 has 12 amino acids.

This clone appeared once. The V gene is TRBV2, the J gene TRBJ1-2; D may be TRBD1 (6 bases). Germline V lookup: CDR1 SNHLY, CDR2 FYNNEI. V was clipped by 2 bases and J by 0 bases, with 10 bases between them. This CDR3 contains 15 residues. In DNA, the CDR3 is TGTGCCAGCAGTGAAAGGGGGAAGGCTAACTATGGCTACACCTTC. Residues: CASSERGKANYGYTF.

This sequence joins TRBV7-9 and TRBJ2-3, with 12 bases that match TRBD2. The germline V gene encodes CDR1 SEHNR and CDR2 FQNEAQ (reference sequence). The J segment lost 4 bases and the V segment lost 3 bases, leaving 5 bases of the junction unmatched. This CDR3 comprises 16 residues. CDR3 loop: CASSFNGLAGSDTQYF. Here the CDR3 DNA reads TGTGCCAGCAGCTTCAATGGACTAGCGGGGTCAGATACGCAGTATTTT.

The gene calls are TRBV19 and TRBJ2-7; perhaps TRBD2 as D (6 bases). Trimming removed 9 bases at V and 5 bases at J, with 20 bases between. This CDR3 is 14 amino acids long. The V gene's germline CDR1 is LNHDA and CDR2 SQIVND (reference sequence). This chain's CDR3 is CASRETVGRNEQYF. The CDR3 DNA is TGTGCCAGCAGGGAAACGGTTGGGAGGAACGAGCAGTACTTC.

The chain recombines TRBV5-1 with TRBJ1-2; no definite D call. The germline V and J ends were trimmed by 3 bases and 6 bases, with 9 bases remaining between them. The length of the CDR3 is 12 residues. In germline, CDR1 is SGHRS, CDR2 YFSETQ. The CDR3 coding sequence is TGCGCCAGCAGCTCGGGTGGTAATGGCTACACCTTC. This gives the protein CASSSGGNGYTF.

The DNA of the CDR3 is TGTGCCAGCAAAACACACACCGGGGAGCTGTTTTTT. Its protein product is CASKTHTGELFF. The chain couples TRBV6-5 to TRBJ2-2, with D hard to call. CDR1 MNHEY and CDR2 SVGAGI come from the germline V gene. The CDR3 totals 12 residues. Trimming took 7 bases from V and 3 from J, leaving 6 bases between them.

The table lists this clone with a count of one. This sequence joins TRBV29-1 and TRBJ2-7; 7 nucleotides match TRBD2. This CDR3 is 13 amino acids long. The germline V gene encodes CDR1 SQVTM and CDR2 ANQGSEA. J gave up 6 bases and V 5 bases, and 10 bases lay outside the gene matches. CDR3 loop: CSVSRSGGGEQYF. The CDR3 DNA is TGCAGCGTTTCCCGTTCTGGGGGGGGCGAGCAGTACTTC.

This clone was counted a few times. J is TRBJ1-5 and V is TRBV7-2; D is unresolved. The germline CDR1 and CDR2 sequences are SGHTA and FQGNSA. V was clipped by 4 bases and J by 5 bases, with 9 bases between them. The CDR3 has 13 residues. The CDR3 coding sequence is TGTGCCAGCAGCTCGTCCTTCGATCAGCCCCAGCATTTT. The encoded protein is CASSSSFDQPQHF.

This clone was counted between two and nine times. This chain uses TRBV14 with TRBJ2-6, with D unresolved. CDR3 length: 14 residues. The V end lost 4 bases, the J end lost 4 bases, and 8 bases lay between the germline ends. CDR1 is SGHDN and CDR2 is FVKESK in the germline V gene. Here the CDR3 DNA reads TGTGCCAGCAGCCTCTCCGGGGGGGCCAACGTCCTGACTTTC. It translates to CASSLSGGANVLTF.

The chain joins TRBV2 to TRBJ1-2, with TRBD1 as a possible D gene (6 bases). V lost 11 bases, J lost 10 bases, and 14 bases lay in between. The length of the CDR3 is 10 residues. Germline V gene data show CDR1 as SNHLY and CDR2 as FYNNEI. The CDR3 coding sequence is TGTGCCGGATCAGGGGCAGCCTACACCTTC. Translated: CAGSGAAYTF. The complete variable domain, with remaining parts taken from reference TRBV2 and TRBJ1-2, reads EPEVTQTPSHQVTQMGQEVILRCVPISNHLYFYWYRQILGQKVEFLVSFYNNEISEKSEIFDDQFSVERPDGSNFTLKIRSTKLEDSAMYFCAGSGAAYTFGSGTRLTVV.

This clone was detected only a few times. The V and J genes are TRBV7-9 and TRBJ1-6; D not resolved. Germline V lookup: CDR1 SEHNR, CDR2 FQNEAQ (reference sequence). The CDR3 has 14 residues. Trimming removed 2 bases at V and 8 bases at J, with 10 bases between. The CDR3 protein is CASSLRNIDSPLHF. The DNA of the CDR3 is TGTGCCAGCAGCTTACGTAATATCGATTCACCCCTCCACTTT.

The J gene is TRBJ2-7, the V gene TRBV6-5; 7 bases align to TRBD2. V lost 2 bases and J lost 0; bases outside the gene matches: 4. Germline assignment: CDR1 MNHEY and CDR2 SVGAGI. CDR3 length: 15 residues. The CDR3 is CASSYKAGSSYEQYF. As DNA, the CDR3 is TGTGCCAGCAGTTACAAAGCGGGGAGCTCCTACGAGCAGTACTTC.

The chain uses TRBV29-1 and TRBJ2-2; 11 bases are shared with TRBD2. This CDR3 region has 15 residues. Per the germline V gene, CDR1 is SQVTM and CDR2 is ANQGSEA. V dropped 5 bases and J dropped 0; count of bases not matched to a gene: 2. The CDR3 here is CSVLLAGANTGELFF. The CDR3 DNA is TGCAGCGTTCTACTAGCGGGGGCGAACACCGGGGAGCTGTTTTTT.

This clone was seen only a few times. The CDR3 loop reads CSVRTGPNEKLFF. The DNA of the CDR3 is TGCAGCGTTAGAACAGGTCCTAATGAAAAACTGTTTTTT. The rearrangement joins TRBV29-1 to TRBJ1-4, with D possibly matching TRBD1 (5 bases). CDR3 length: 13 amino acids. V gave up 5 bases and J gave up 3 bases, with 10 bases separating them. The germline V gene has CDR1 SQVTM and CDR2 ANQGSEA.

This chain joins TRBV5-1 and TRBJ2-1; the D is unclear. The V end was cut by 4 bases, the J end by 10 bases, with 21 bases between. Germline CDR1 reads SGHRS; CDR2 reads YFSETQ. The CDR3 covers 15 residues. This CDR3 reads CASSHDGPSGREQFF. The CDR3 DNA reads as TGCGCCAGCAGCCACGATGGACCTTCTGGGCGGGAGCAGTTCTTC.